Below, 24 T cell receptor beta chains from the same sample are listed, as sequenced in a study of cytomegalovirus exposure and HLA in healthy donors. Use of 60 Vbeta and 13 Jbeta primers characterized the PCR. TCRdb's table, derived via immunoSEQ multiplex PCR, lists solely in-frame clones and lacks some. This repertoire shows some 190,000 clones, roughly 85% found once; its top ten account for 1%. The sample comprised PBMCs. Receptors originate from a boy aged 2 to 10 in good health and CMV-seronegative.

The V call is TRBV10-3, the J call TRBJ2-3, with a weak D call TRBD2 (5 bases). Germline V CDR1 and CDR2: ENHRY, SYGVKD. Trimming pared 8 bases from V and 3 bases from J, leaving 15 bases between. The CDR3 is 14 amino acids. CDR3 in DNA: TGTGCCATCGGTCTCGGGGTCCTTACAGATACGCAGTATTTT. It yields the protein CAIGLGVLTDTQYF.

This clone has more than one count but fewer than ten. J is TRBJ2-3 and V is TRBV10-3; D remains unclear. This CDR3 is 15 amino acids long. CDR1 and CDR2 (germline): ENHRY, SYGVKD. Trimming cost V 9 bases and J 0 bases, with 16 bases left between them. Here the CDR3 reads CAIAESLASTDTQYF. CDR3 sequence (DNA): TGTGCCATTGCAGAATCCCTTGCTAGCACAGATACGCAGTATTTT.

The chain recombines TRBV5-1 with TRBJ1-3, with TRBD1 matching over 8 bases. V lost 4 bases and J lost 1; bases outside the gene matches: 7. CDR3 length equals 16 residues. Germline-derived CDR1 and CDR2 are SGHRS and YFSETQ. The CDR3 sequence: CASSQWTGLSGNTIYF. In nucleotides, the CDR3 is TGCGCCAGCAGCCAATGGACAGGGCTTTCTGGAAACACCATATATTTT.

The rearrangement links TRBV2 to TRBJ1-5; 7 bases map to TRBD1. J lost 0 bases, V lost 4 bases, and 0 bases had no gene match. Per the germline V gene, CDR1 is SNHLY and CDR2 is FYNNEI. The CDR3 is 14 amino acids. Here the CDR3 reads CASSGDSSNQPQHF. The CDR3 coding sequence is TGTGCCAGCAGTGGGGACAGTAGCAATCAGCCCCAGCATTTT.

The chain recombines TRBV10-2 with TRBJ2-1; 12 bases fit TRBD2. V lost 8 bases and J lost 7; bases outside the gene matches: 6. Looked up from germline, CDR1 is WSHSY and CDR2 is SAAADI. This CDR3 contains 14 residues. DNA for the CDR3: TGCGCCAGCGGTTCCGGGACTAGCGGGAATGAGCAGTTCTTC. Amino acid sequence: CASGSGTSGNEQFF.

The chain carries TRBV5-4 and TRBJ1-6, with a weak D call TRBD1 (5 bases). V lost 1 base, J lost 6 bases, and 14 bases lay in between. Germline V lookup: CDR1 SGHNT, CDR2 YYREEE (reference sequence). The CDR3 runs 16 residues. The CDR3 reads CASSLSTVTPNSPLHF. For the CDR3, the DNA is TGTGCCAGCAGCTTGTCGACAGTGACCCCTAATTCACCCCTCCACTTT.

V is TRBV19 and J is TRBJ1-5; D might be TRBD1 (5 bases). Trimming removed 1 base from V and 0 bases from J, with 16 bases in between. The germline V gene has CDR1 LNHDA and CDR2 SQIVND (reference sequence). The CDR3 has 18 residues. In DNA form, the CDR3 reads TGTGCCAGTAGTATAGGTGACAGAAAGACCTATAGCAATCAGCCCCAGCATTTT. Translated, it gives CASSIGDRKTYSNQPQHF.

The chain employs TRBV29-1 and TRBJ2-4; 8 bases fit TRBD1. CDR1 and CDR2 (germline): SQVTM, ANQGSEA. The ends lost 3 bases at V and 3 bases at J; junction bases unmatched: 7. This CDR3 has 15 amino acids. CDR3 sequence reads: CSVEDRAVGKNIQYF. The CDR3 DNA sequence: TGCAGCGTTGAGGACAGGGCGGTAGGCAAAAACATTCAGTACTTC.

The CDR3 DNA sequence: TGTGCCAGCAGTGCCCACGAGACCGGGGAGCTGTTTTTT. It yields the protein CASSAHETGELFF. The chain has TRBV6-5 and TRBJ2-2; D is unclear. The CDR3 consists of 13 residues. Trimming stripped 5 bases from V and 5 bases from J, with 9 bases between. Germline loops: CDR1 MNHEY, CDR2 SVGAGI.

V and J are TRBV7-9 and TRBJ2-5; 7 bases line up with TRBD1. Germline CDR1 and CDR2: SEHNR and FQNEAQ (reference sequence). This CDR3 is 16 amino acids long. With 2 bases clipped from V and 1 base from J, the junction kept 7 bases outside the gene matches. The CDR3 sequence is CASSLPMDRLQETQYF. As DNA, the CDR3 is TGTGCCAGCAGCTTACCTATGGACAGGCTCCAAGAGACCCAGTACTTC.

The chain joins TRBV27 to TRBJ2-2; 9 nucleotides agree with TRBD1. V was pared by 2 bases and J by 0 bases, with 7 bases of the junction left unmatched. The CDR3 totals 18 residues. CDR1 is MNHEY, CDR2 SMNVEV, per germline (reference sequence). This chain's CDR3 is CASSLRGQGAANTGELFF. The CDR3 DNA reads TGTGCCAGCAGTTTAAGGGGACAGGGCGCCGCGAACACCGGGGAGCTGTTTTTT.

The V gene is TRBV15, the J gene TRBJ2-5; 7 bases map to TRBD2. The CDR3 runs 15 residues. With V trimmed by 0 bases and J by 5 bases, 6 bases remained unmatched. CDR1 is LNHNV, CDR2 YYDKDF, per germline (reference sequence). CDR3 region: CATSRDHSGGETQYF. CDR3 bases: TGTGCCACCAGCAGAGATCATTCCGGGGGGGAGACCCAGTACTTC.

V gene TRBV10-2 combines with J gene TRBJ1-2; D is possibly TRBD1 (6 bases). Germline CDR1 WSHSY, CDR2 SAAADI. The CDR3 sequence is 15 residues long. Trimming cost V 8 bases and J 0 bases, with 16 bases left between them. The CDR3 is CASGLQGEANYGYTF. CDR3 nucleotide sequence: TGCGCCAGCGGCCTACAGGGAGAGGCTAACTATGGCTACACCTTC.

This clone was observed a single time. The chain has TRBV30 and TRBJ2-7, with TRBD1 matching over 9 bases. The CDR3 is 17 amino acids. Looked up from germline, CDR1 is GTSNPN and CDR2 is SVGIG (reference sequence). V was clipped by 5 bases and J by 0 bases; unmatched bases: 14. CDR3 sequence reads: CAWQPEGTGLGSYEQYV. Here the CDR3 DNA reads TGTGCCTGGCAACCTGAGGGGACAGGGTTGGGCTCCTACGAGCAGTACGTC.

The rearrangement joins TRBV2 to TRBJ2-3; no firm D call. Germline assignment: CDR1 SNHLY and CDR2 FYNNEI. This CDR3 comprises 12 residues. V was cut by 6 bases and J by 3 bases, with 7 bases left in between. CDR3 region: CASRPSTDTQYF. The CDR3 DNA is TGTGCCAGCAGGCCCAGTACAGATACGCAGTATTTT.

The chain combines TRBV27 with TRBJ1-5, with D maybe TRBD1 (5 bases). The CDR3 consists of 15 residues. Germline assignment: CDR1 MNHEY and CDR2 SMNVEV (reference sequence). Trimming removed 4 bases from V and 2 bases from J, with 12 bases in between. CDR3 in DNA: TGTGCCAGCAGTTCCCACGGGGGAGGCAATCAGCCCCAGCATTTT. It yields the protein CASSSHGGGNQPQHF.

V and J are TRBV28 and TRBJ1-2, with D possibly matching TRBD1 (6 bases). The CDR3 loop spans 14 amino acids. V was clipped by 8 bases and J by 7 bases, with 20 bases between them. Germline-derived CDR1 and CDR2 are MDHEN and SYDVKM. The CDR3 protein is CASLLGTGGLGYTF. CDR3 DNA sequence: TGTGCCAGCCTCCTCGGTACCGGGGGGCTTGGCTACACCTTC.

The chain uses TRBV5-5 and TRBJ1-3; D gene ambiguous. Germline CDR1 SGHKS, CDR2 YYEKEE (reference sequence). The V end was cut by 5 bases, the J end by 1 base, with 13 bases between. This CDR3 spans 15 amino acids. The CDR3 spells CASRATTISGNTIYF. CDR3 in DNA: TGTGCCAGCAGGGCTACTACAATATCTGGAAACACCATATATTTT.

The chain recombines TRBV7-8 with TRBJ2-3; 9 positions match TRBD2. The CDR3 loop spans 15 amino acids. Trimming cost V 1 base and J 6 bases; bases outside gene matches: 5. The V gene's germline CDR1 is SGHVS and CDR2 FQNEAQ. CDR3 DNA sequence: TGTGCCAGCAGCTTAGTAGCGGGAGCCCCCGATACGCAGTATTTT. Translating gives CASSLVAGAPDTQYF.

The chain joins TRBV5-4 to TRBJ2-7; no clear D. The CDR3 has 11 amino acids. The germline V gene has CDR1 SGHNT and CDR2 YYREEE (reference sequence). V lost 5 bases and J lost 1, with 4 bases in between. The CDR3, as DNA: TGTGCCAGCAGTGAGTCCTACGAGCAGTACTTC. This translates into CASSESYEQYF.

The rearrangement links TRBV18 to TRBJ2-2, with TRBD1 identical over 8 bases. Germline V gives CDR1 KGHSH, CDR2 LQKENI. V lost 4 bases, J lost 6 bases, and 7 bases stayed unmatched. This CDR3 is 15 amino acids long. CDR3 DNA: TGTGCCAGCTCACACCGGGACAGGTCCTCCGGGGAGCTGTTTTTT. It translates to CASSHRDRSSGELFF.

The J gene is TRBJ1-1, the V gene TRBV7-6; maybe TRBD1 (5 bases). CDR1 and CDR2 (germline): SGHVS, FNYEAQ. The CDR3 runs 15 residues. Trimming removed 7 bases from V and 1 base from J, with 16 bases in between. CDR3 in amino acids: CASTPGVRENTEAFF. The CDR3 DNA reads TGTGCCAGCACCCCAGGCGTCAGGGAGAACACTGAAGCTTTCTTT.

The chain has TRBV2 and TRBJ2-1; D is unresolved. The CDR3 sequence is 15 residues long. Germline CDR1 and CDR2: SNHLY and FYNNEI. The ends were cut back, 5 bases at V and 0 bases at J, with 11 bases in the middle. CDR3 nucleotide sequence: TGTGCCAGCAGTTTTATGATGAGCTCCTACAATGAGCAGTTCTTC. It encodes CASSFMMSSYNEQFF.

In DNA form, the CDR3 reads TGCGCCAGCAGCATAGCGGGAGGGCCCTACAATGAGCAGTTCTTC. This encodes CASSIAGGPYNEQFF. V is TRBV5-1 and J is TRBJ2-1; TRBD2 matches 11 bases. Trimming at V came to 4 bases and at J to 2 bases, leaving 2 bases not matched to a gene. Per germline, CDR1 SGHRS and CDR2 YFSETQ. The CDR3 spans 15 residues.